Detailed here is one T cell receptor (beta chain). This clonotype showed up many times. Its antigen specificity is not known. No clone much larger than this one lies a single base away; base qualities are absent. The library relied on 5' RACE. Data came from a NextSeq 500. Unique molecular identifiers were attached to individual cDNA molecules in the TCR library protocol so that sequencing error and PCR bias could be corrected. Sequencing covered both TCR alpha and beta chains, and within each sample the abundances of alpha and beta sequences were tightly co-correlated. Under the source paper's analysis protocol: Decombinator V4 was used to perform V gene, J gene and CDR3 annotation of TCR sequences. TCRs were defined as expanded if a significant change between any two time points was detected under a Poisson model with p below 0.0001. Abundances of TCRs were expressed as counts per million after normalisation to the total number of TCRs sequenced in each sample. TRAV1-2 paired with TRAJ12, TRAJ20 or TRAJ33 defined MAIT TCRs, while TRAV10 paired with TRAJ18 defined iNKT TCRs. A search of VDJdb, accessed on 1 November 2021, was run for TCRs annotated to CMV, EBV and SARS-CoV-2, with TCRs annotated for multiple antigens excluded. TCRdb cleaned the public reads at Q25 with fastp, built clones with MiXCR and kept in-frame beta chains. Every CDR3 protein is listed once, alongside the most common genes and DNA of its rows. The V and J calls here are based on TCRdb, not the publication. The sample contains 35,000 to 55,000 distinct CDR3 sequences, roughly 12% of them found a single time. The top ten clonotypes cover 21% of the sample.

The germline V gene supplies CDR1 MNHEY and CDR2 SVGEGT. Including the terminal cysteine and phenylalanine, the CDR3 comprises 17 residues. Only the CDR3 portion is preserved as DNA: 51 bases, with reading frame beginning at the first base. The V end gives up 4 bases and the J end 0 bases, leaving 9 bases in the junction not matched to a gene. This record belongs to a study of early T cells in non-severe SARS-CoV-2 infection (dated by TCRdb to 2020 to 2023). With regard to the full study: Bulk RNA from unsorted whole blood was used for TCR sequencing, so alpha and beta chains could not be paired. Broad study findings and their caveats: VDJdb matching was skewed toward anti-spike CD8 responses and likely underestimated virus-specific expansions by missing private and CD4 specificities.

A case-control design nested within a healthcare worker cohort in London, UK, was used, with weekly nasopharyngeal swab PCR tests and blood sampling performed. Healthcare workers were recruited during the week of the UK lockdown, between 23 and 31 March 2020, and followed weekly for up to roughly 15 weeks. The TCR was taken from an adult who was a healthcare worker with PCR-confirmed SARS-CoV-2 infection or an uninfected control (not recorded which). The chain employs TRBV6-2 or TRBV6-3 and TRBJ1-5, with 7 middle bases fitting TRBD1. Sequencing was performed on whole blood. This receptor carries the CDR3 CASSLKGDSPSNQPQHF. The DNA reads TGTGCCAGCAGTTTAAAAGGGGACAGCCCTAGCAATCAGCCCCAGCATTTT.